A selection of T cell receptor beta chains follows, all from one sample in a study of T cells in narcolepsy. TCRdb's copy holds only in-frame clones and misses some; the assay was immunoSEQ multiplex PCR. Of 30,000 to 35,000 clones in the sample, approximately 84% are singletons; the top ten hold more than 0.85%. The sample consisted of memory (CD45RA-) CD4+ T cells from blood. The receptors were sampled from a human donor in good health. Both conserved end residues are part of each CDR3. D genes are given only for firm matches. Not all rows give a size; the values are once, few, many and, for expanded clones, a class.

>TRBJ2-2|TRBD1|-|TRBV5-6
TGTGCCAGCAGCTTGTTCGGGACAGAGAACACCGGGGAGCTGTTTTTT
CASSLFGTENTGELFF
>TRBJ1-1|-|-|TRBV18
TGTGCCAGCTCACCAACAGGGACCTTGAGCACTGAAGCTTTCTTT
CASSPTGTLSTEAFF
>TRBJ2-5|TRBD2|few|TRBV5-1
TGCGCCAGCAGCTTGGCGGGGGTTGGCGGGGGAGAGACCCAGTACTTC
CASSLAGVGGGETQYF
>TRBJ2-2|-|-|TRBV28
TGTGCCAGCAGTAAACCGGGGGCGGGGACCGGGGAGCTGTTTTTT
CASSKPGAGTGELFF
>TRBJ2-5|TRBD1|once|TRBV30
TGTGCCTGGAGACTTACAGGGGGCCAAGAGACCCAGTACTTC
CAWRLTGGQETQYF
>TRBJ1-5|-|-|TRBV6-6
TGTGCCAGCGGGGCCCGGGGGTCGAGCAATCAGCCCCAGCATTTT
CASGARGSSNQPQHF
>TRBJ2-3|TRBD2|-|TRBV10-3
TGTGCCATCAGTGAGTCGAAAGGACTAGCGGGAACAGATACGCAGTATTTT
CAISESKGLAGTDTQYF
>TRBJ2-7|TRBD2|-|TRBV7-2
TGTGCCAGCAGCCGGACTAGCGGAACCCACTACGAGCAGTACTTC
CASSRTSGTHYEQYF
>TRBJ1-2|-|once|TRBV7-2
TGTGCCAGCAGCTTAGAACCGGCAGGGGTTTATGGCTACACCTTC
CASSLEPAGVYGYTF
>TRBJ1-6|-|few|TRBV5-4
TGTGCCAGCAGCCAATACAGGTCGGCCTCCTATAATTCACCCCTCCACTTT
CASSQYRSASYNSPLHF
>TRBJ2-1|TRBD2|once|TRBV7-2
TGTGCCAGCAGCTCCTGGACAGGAACGGGACTAGCGGGATACAATGAGCAGTTCTTC
CASSSWTGTGLAGYNEQFF
>TRBJ1-5|-|-|TRBV5-1
TGCGCCAGCAGCTTGGGGGGAACAGGGACGAGCAATCAGCCCCAGCATTTT
CASSLGGTGTSNQPQHF
>TRBJ1-1|-|-|TRBV28
TGTGCCAGCAGTCGGGCTTCGACTGAAGCTTTCTTT
CASSRASTEAFF
>TRBJ2-3|-|-|TRBV18
TGTGCCAGCTCACAACTAGTCAGAGATACGCAGTATTTT
CASSQLVRDTQYF
>TRBJ2-1|TRBD2|-|TRBV28
TGTGCCAGCAGTTCCCCCGGGACTAGCATGTCCAATGAGCAGTTCTTC
CASSSPGTSMSNEQFF
>TRBJ2-7|-|-|TRBV19
TGTGCCAGTAGTATCGTAACCAACTACGAGCAGTACTTC
CASSIVTNYEQYF
>TRBJ2-7|-|-|TRBV28
TGTGCCAGCAGTTCCTATAAGTACGAGCAGTACTTC
CASSSYKYEQYF
>TRBJ1-1|-|-|TRBV7-8
TGTGCCAGCAACAACCCCGGACAGACTGAAGCTTTCTTT
CASNNPGQTEAFF
>TRBJ2-5|-|-|TRBV27
TGTGCCAGCAGCACTCGGGGGACCCAGTACTTC
CASSTRGTQYF
>TRBJ2-2|-|-|TRBV9
TGTGCCAGCAGCCCCGCCGGGACCCAGATTCTAACCGGGGAGCTGTTTTTT
CASSPAGTQILTGELFF
>TRBJ2-1|TRBD2|-|TRBV12-5
TGTGCTAGCTTCGCTGCTGGCGGGAGCTACAATGAGCAGTTCTTC
CASFAAGGSYNEQFF
>TRBJ1-2|-|-|TRBV5-4
TGTGCCAGCAGCTCCTGGACGGTTCCCTATGGCTACACCTTC
CASSSWTVPYGYTF
>TRBJ1-1|-|-|TRBV7-3
TGTGCCAGCAGCTTTTCCCCTAACACTGAAGCTTTCTTT
CASSFSPNTEAFF
>TRBJ1-4|TRBD1|once|TRBV9
TGTGCCAGCAGCAGGACAGGGTTTGCAACTAATGAAAAACTGTTTTTT
CASSRTGFATNEKLFF
>TRBJ2-6|-|-|TRBV2
TGTGCCAGCAGTGGGACCAGCAGCGCGGGGGCCAACGTCCTGACTTTC
CASSGTSSAGANVLTF
>TRBJ2-7|TRBD1|-|TRBV19
TGTGCCAGTGCGGACAGGAGAAACGAGCAGTACTTC
CASADRRNEQYF
>TRBJ1-5|-|-|TRBV19
TGTGCCAGTAGTACAGGGGCGGTCCAGCCCCAGCATTTT
CASSTGAVQPQHF
>TRBJ2-7|TRBD1|-|TRBV27
TGTGCCAGCAGACCCAGGACAGGGGCACCCTACGAGCAGTACTTC
CASRPRTGAPYEQYF
>TRBJ2-1|TRBD2|-|TRBV5-4
TGTGCCAGCAGCTTGAGGGCGGGAGGCCACCACAATGAGCAGTTCTTC
CASSLRAGGHHNEQFF
>TRBJ2-7|-|-|TRBV13
TGTGCCAGCAGCTCCCTTTTCTACGAGCAGTACTTC
CASSSLFYEQYF
>TRBJ2-7|-|-|TRBV7-8
TGTGCCAGCAGCTTAGATGGAGTCGGCTCCTACGAGCAGTACTTC
CASSLDGVGSYEQYF
>TRBJ1-6|-|-|TRBV19
TGTGCCAGTAGTCACCAGCGTTATAATTCACCCCTCCACTTT
CASSHQRYNSPLHF
>TRBJ1-5|-|-|TRBV29-1
TGCAGCGTCTGTGTCGCTCAGGGCAATCAGCCCCAGCATTTT
CSVCVAQGNQPQHF
>TRBJ2-7|-|-|TRBV7-6
TGTGCCAGCAGCTTAGAGTCGGGTTTCTCCTACGAGCAGTACTTC
CASSLESGFSYEQYF
>TRBJ2-3|-|few|TRBV4-3
TGCGCCAGCAGCCAGGGCGGACTAGGGGGAGATACGCAGTATTTT
CASSQGGLGGDTQYF
>TRBJ1-1|-|-|TRBV5-4
TGTGCCAGCAGCCCCCCGGGGGGGCTGGGCGCTGAAGCTTTCTTT
CASSPPGGLGAEAFF
>TRBJ2-7|TRBD2|-|TRBV28
TGTGCCAGCAGTTTACCCCTAGCGGGAGCCAACGAGCAGTACTTC
CASSLPLAGANEQYF
>TRBJ2-1|TRBD2|-|TRBV11-3
TGTGCCAGCAGCCTAATAGCGGGGTTCTACAATGAGCAGTTCTTC
CASSLIAGFYNEQFF
>TRBJ2-1|TRBD1|-|TRBV2
TGTGCCAGCAGTGAAGACAGGGGGCGTCGGTTCTTC
CASSEDRGRRFF
>TRBJ2-6|-|-|TRBV9
TGTGCCAGCAGCGTCTCTGGGGCCAACGTCCTGACTTTC
CASSVSGANVLTF
>TRBJ1-5|-|-|TRBV27
TGTGCCAGCAGTTTAAGACAAGATACCCAGCCCCAGCATTTT
CASSLRQDTQPQHF
>TRBJ1-2|-|-|TRBV12-5
TGTGCTAGTGGTTCACGGACCGGTAAGGATGGCTACACCTTC
CASGSRTGKDGYTF
>TRBJ2-1|-|once|TRBV2
TGTGCCAGCAGTTACCGGGTTAGGGGAGATGAGCAGTTCTTC
CASSYRVRGDEQFF
>TRBJ1-3|-|-|TRBV25-1
TGTGCCAGCGGAACAGGGCCTGGAAACACCATATATTTT
CASGTGPGNTIYF
>TRBJ1-2|-|few|TRBV19
TGTGCCAGTACGGGTGTGGGGGGACACTATGGCTACACCTTC
CASTGVGGHYGYTF
>TRBJ2-7|-|-|TRBV7-2
TGTGCCAGCAGCTTACGGCTAGCTGGCGAGCAGTACTTC
CASSLRLAGEQYF
>TRBJ1-2|-|once|TRBV4-3
TGCGCCAGCAGCCAAGACAGGACTAACTATGGCTACACCTTC
CASSQDRTNYGYTF